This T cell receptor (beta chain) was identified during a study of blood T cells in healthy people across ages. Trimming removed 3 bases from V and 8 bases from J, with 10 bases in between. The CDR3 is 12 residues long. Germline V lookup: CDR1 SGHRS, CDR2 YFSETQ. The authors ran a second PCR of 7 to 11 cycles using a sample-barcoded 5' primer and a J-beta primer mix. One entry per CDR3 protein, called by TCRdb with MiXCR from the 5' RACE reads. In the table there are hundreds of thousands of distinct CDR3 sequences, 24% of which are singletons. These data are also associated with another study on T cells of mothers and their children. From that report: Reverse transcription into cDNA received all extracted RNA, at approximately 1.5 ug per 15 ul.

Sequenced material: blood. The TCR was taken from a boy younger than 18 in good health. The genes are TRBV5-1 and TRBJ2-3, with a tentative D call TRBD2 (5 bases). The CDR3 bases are TGCGCCAGCAGCTGGGAGCCTGGTACGCAGTATTTT. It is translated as CASSWEPGTQYF.